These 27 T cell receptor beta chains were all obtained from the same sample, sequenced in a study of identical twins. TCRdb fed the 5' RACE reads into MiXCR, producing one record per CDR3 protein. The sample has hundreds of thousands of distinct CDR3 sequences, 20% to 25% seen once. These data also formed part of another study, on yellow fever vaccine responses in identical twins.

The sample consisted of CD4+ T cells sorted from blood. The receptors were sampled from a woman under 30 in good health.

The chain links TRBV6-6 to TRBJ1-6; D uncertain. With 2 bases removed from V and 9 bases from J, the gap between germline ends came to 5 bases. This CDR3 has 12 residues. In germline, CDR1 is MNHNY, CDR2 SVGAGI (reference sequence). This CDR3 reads CASSYEVSPLHF. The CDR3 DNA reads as TGTGCCAGCAGTTACGAGGTTTCACCCCTCCACTTT.

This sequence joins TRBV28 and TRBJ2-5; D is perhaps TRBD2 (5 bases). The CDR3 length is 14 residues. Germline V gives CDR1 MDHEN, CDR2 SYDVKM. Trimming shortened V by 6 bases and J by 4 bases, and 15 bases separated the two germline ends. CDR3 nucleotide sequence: TGTGCCAGCAGCTCCCCGGGGAACCCAGAGACCCAGTACTTC. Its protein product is CASSSPGNPETQYF. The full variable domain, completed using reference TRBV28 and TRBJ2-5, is DVKVTQSSRYLVKRTGEKVFLECVQDMDHENMFWYRQDPGLGLRLIYFSYDVKMKEKGDIPEGYSVSREKKERFSLILESASTNQTSMYLCASSSPGNPETQYFGPGTRLLVL.

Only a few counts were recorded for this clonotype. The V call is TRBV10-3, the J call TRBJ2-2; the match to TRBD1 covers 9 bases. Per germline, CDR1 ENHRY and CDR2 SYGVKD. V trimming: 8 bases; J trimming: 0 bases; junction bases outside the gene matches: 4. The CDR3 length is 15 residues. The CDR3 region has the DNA TGTGCCATCGGCCGACAGGGGGCGAACACCGGGGAGCTGTTTTTT. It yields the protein CAIGRQGANTGELFF.

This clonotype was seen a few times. The CDR3 sequence: CASSYPRQGFEQFF. Written as DNA, the CDR3 is TGTGCCAGCAGCTACCCCCGACAGGGGTTTGAGCAGTTCTTC. The rearrangement uses TRBV7-2 and TRBJ2-1; 8 bases fit TRBD1. This CDR3 contains 14 residues. Germline loops: CDR1 SGHTA, CDR2 FQGNSA. V lost 4 bases and J lost 9; bases outside the gene matches: 8.

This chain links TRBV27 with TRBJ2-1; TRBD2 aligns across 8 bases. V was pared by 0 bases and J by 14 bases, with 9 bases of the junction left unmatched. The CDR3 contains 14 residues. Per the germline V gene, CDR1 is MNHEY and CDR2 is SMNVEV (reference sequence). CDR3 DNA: TGTGCCAGCAGTTTATCGGTGTTAGCGGGACGAGAGTTCTTC. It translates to CASSLSVLAGREFF.

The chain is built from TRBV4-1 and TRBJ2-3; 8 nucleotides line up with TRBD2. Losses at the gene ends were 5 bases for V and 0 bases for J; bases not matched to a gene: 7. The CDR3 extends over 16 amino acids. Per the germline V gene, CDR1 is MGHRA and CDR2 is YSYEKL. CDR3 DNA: TGCGCCAGCAGCTTTAGCGGGACACTCAGCACAGATACGCAGTATTTT. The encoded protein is CASSFSGTLSTDTQYF.

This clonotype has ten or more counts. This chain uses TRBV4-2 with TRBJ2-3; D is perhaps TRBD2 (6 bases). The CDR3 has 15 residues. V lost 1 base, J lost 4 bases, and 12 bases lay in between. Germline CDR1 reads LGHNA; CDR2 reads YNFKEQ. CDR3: CASSQGGVVPDTQYF. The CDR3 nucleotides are TGTGCCAGCAGCCAAGGGGGGGTAGTTCCAGATACGCAGTATTTT.

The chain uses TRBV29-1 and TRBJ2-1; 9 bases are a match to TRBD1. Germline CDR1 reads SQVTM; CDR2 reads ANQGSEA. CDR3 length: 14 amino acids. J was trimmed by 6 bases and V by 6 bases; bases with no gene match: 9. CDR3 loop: CSVGTGLTVNEQFF. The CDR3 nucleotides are TGCAGCGTGGGGACAGGGCTAACAGTCAATGAGCAGTTCTTC.

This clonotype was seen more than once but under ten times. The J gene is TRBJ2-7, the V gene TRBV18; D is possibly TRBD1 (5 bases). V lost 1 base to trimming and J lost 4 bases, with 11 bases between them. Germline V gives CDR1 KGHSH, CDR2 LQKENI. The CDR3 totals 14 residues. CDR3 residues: CASSPQGRAYEQYF. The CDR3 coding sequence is TGTGCCAGCTCACCACAGGGCAGGGCGTACGAGCAGTACTTC.

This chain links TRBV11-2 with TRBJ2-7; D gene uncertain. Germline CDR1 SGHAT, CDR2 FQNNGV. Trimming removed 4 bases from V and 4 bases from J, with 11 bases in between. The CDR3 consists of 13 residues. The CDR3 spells CASSYALRYEQYV. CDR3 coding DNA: TGTGCCAGCAGCTACGCGTTACGGTACGAGCAGTACGTC.

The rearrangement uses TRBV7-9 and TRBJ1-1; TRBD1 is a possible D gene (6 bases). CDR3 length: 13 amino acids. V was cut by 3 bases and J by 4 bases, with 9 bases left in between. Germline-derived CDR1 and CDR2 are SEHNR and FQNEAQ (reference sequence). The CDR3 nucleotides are TGTGCCAGCAGCTTGGACAGTCCCACTGAAGCTTTCTTT. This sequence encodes CASSLDSPTEAFF.

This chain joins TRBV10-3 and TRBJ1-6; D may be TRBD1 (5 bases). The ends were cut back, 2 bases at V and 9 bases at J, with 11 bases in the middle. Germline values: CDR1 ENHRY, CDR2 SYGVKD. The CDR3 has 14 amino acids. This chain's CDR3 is CAISEGQGSSPLHF. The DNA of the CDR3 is TGTGCCATCAGTGAGGGTCAGGGAAGTTCACCCCTCCACTTT.

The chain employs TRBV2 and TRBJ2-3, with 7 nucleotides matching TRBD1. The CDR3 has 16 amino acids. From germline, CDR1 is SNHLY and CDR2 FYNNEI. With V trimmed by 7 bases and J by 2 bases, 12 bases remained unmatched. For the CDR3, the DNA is TGTGCCAGCAAGACGCCCGACAGGGTAGCCACAGATACGCAGTATTTT. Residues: CASKTPDRVATDTQYF.

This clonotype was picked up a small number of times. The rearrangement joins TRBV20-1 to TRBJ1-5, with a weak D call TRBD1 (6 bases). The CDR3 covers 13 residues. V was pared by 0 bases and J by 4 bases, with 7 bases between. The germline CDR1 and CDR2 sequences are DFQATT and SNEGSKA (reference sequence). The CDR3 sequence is CSARDRGNQPQHF. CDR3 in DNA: TGCAGTGCTAGAGACAGGGGTAATCAGCCCCAGCATTTT.

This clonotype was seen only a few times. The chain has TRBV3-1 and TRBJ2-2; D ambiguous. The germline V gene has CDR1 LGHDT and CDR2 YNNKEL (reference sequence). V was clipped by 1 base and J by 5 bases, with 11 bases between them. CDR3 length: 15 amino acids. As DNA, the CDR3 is TGTGCCAGCAGCCAAGGAGATCGCAGGACCGGGGAGCTGTTTTTT. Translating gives CASSQGDRRTGELFF.

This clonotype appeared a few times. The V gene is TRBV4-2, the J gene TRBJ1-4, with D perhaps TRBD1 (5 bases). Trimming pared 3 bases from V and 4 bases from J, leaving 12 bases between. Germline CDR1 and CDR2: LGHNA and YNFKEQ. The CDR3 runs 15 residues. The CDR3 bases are TGTGCCAGCAGCCATTCTCAGGGCAATAATGAAAAACTGTTTTTT. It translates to CASSHSQGNNEKLFF.

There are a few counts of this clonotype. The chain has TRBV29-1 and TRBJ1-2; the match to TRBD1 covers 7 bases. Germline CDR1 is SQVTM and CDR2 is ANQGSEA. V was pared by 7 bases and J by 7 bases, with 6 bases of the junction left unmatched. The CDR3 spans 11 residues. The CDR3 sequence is CSDLTGAGYTF. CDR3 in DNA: TGCAGCGACCTTACAGGGGCTGGCTACACCTTC. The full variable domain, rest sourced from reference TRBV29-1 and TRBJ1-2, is SAVISQKPSRDICQRGTSLTIQCQVDSQVTMMFWYRQQPGQSLTLIATANQGSEATYESGFVIDKFPISRPNLTFSTLTVSNMSPEDSSIYLCSDLTGAGYTFGSGTRLTVV.

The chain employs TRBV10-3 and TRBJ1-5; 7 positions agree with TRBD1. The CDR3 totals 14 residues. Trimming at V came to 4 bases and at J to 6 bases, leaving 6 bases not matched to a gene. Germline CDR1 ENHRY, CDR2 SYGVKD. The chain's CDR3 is CAISASTGVQPQHF. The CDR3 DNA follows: TGTGCCATCAGTGCGTCAACAGGGGTTCAGCCCCAGCATTTT.

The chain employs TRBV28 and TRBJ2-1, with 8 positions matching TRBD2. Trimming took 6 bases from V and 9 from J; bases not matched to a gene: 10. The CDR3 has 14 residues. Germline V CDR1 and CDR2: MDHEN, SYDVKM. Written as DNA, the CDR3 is TGTGCCAGCAGCGGACTAGCTTCGGCGACTGAGCAGTTCTTC. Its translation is CASSGLASATEQFF. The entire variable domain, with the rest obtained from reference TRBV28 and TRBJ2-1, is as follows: DVKVTQSSRYLVKRTGEKVFLECVQDMDHENMFWYRQDPGLGLRLIYFSYDVKMKEKGDIPEGYSVSREKKERFSLILESASTNQTSMYLCASSGLASATEQFFGPGTRLTVL.

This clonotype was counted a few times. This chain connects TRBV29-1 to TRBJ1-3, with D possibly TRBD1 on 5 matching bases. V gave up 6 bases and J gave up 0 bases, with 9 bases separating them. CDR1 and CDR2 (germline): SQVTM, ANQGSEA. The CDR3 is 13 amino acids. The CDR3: CSVRDRSGNTIYF. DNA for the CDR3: TGCAGCGTGCGGGACCGCTCTGGAAACACCATATATTTT.

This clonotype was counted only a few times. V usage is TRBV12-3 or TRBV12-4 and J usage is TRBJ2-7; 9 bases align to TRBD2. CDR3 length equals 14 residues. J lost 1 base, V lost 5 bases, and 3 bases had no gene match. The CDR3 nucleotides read TGTGCCAGCAGTAAGGGACTAGCTTCCTACGAGCAGTACTTC. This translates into CASSKGLASYEQYF.

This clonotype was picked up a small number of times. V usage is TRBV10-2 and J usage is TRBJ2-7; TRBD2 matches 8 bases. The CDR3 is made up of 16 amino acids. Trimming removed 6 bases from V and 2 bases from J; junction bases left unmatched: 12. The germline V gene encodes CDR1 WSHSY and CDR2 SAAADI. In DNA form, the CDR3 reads TGCGCCAGCAGCACTCCTCTAGCGGGCTGGACCTACGAGCAGTACTTC. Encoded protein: CASSTPLAGWTYEQYF.

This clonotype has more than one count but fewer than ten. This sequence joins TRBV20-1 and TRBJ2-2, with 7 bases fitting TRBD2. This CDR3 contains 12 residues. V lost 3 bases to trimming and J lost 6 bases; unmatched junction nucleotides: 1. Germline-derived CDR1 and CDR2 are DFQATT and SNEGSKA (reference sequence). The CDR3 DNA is TGCAGTGCTAGGGGGAGGGCCGGGGAGCTGTTTTTT. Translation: CSARGRAGELFF.

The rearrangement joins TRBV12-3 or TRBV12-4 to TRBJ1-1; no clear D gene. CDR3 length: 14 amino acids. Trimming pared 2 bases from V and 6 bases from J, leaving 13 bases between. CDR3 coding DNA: TGTGCCAGCAGTTTATCATACGATGGGGCTGAAGCTTTCTTT. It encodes CASSLSYDGAEAFF.

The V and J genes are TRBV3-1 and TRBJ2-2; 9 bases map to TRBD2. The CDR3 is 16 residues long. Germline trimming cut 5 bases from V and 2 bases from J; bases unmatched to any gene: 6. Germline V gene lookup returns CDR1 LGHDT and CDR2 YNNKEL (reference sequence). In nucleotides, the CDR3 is TGTGCCAGCAGCGTCAGCGGGGGGCTTAACACCGGGGAGCTGTTTTTT. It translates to CASSVSGGLNTGELFF.

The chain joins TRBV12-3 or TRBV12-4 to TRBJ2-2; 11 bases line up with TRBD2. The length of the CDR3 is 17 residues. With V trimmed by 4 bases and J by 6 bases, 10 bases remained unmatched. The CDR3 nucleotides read TGTGCCAGCAGTTCCCCTACTAGCGGGAGTGGTGCCGGGGAGCTGTTTTTT. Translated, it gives CASSSPTSGSGAGELFF.

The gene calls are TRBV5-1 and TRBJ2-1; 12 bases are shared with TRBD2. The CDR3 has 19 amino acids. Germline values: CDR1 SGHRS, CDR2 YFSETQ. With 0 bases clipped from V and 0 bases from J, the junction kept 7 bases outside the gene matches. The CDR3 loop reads CASSLAASGGVSSYNEQFF. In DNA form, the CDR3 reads TGCGCCAGCAGCTTGGCCGCTAGCGGGGGGGTAAGCTCCTACAATGAGCAGTTCTTC.